The 30 T cell receptor beta chains reported below all come from one sample, sequenced in a study of blood T cell repertoires in COVID-19. Using immunoSEQ multiplex PCR, the repertoire was profiled, and TCRdb retains in-frame clones only, with some absent. The data hold under 300,000 clones, with roughly 82% observed a single time. Material: peripheral blood. Receptors originate from a man aged 40-49 years who had recovered from COVID-19.

A few counts support this clone. The chain combines TRBV6-6 with TRBJ2-1; TRBD1 matches at 7 bases. This CDR3 spans 13 amino acids. Looked up from germline, CDR1 is MNHNY and CDR2 is SVGAGI (reference sequence). V shed 8 bases and J 8 bases; nucleotides not matched to a gene: 9. The CDR3 region is CASRDSNSDEQFF. DNA of the CDR3: TGTGCCAGCCGGGACAGTAACAGCGATGAGCAGTTCTTC.

CDR3 sequence reads: CASSLTTGGRYEQYF. CDR3 sequence (DNA): TGTGCCAGCAGTTTAACCACAGGGGGCAGATACGAGCAGTACTTC. The rearrangement uses TRBV27 and TRBJ2-7, with TRBD1 matching over 9 bases. V dropped 2 bases and J dropped 4; count of bases not matched to a gene: 6. The CDR3 totals 15 residues. Germline loops: CDR1 MNHEY, CDR2 SMNVEV (reference sequence).

This CDR3 reads CASSLNRGNTIYF. The CDR3 DNA sequence: TGTGCCAGCAGCTTAAATCGTGGAAACACCATATATTTT. The chain links TRBV7-2 to TRBJ1-3; D is unclear. The CDR3 loop spans 13 amino acids. Trimming took 2 bases from V and 3 from J, leaving 5 bases between them. Germline loops: CDR1 SGHTA, CDR2 FQGNSA.

This clone was picked up a small number of times. The V and J genes are TRBV4-3 and TRBJ2-1, with D unclear. Germline CDR1 is LGHNA and CDR2 is YSLEER. V lost 0 bases and J lost 6, with 9 bases in between. The CDR3 is 14 residues long. The CDR3 sequence: CASSQDRVVNEQFF. CDR3 in DNA: TGCGCCAGCAGCCAAGATCGCGTTGTCAATGAGCAGTTCTTC.

The chain uses TRBV11-2 and TRBJ2-7, with 8 bases that match TRBD2. In germline, CDR1 is SGHAT, CDR2 FQNNGV. The V gene end was trimmed by 3 bases and the J gene end by 5 bases; junction bases not matched to a gene: 12. This CDR3 comprises 16 residues. The CDR3 DNA sequence: TGTGCCAGCAGCTTGTCCGTCGGGGGGGCCAGGAACGAGCAGTACTTC. Translated: CASSLSVGGARNEQYF. The full variable domain, with the rest looked up from reference TRBV11-2 and TRBJ2-7, is EAGVAQSPRYKIIEKRQSVAFWCNPISGHATLYWYQQILGQGPKLLIQFQNNGVVDDSQLPKDRFSAERLKGVDSTLKIQPAKLEDSAVYLCASSLSVGGARNEQYFGPGTRLTVT.

The rearrangement links TRBV10-3 to TRBJ2-1, with TRBD1 matching 12 bases. The CDR3 runs to 16 residues. The germline V gene encodes CDR1 ENHRY and CDR2 SYGVKD. J was trimmed by 7 bases and V by 0 bases; bases with no gene match: 4. This CDR3 is CAISESGTGGLNEQFF. The CDR3 DNA follows: TGTGCCATCAGTGAGTCGGGGACAGGGGGCTTGAATGAGCAGTTCTTC.

This sequence joins TRBV19 and TRBJ1-6, with a possible D match to TRBD1 (5 bases). The CDR3 covers 14 residues. V lost 0 bases and J 11 bases, leaving 11 bases between the germline ends. CDR1 and CDR2 (germline): LNHDA, SQIVND (reference sequence). The CDR3 coding sequence is TGTGCCAGTAGTATAGAGGCAGGGATGGCACCCCTCCACTTT. Translated, it gives CASSIEAGMAPLHF.

The chain uses TRBV6-2 or TRBV6-3 and TRBJ2-2; perhaps TRBD1 as D (5 bases). Germline loops: CDR1 MNHEY, CDR2 SVGEGT. V gave up 4 bases and J gave up 1 base, with 13 bases separating them. The CDR3 consists of 16 residues. The DNA of the CDR3 is TGTGCCAGCAGTTTCTTGACTGACAGGAACACCGGGGAGCTGTTTTTT. Amino acid sequence: CASSFLTDRNTGELFF.

V usage is TRBV9 and J usage is TRBJ2-3; no definite D call. Germline CDR1 SGDLS, CDR2 YYNGEE. V lost 3 bases and J 3 bases, leaving 14 bases between the germline ends. There are 15 residues in the CDR3. The CDR3 region is CASSETNQRTDTQYF. The CDR3 nucleotides are TGTGCCAGCAGCGAGACAAACCAGAGAACAGATACGCAGTATTTT.

V and J are TRBV19 and TRBJ1-5; the D gene is possibly TRBD1 (5 bases). The CDR3 spans 14 residues. V was pared by 3 bases and J by 3 bases, with 9 bases between. Germline CDR1 LNHDA, CDR2 SQIVND (reference sequence). CDR3 DNA sequence: TGTGCCAGTAGTATGTGGGGGGTCAATCAGCCCCAGCATTTT. Translation gives CASSMWGVNQPQHF.

As DNA, the CDR3 is TGTGCCAGCACCATCCCAATAGCTTGGAGGTCCACACAATTCTCTGGAAACACCATATATTTT. It translates to CASTIPIAWRSTQFSGNTIYF. The chain is built from TRBV27 and TRBJ1-3; no reliable D call. Trimming pared 7 bases from V and 0 bases from J, leaving 31 bases between. CDR3 size: 21 residues. CDR1 and CDR2 (germline): MNHEY, SMNVEV (reference sequence).

This chain connects TRBV10-3 to TRBJ1-1; unclear D gene. V lost 8 bases, J lost 0 bases, and 10 bases lay in between. The CDR3 contains 13 residues. The V gene's germline CDR1 is ENHRY and CDR2 SYGVKD. CDR3 residues: CAIRVEMNTEAFF. CDR3 in DNA: TGTGCCATCCGGGTAGAGATGAACACTGAAGCTTTCTTT.

This sequence joins TRBV7-9 and TRBJ1-1; possibly TRBD1 for D (5 bases). Looked up from germline, CDR1 is SEHNR and CDR2 is FQNEAQ (reference sequence). The V end was cut by 3 bases, the J end by 3 bases, with 5 bases between. This CDR3 is 12 amino acids long. CDR3 DNA: TGTGCCAGCAGCTTCAGGGACACTGAAGCTTTCTTT. Its translation: CASSFRDTEAFF.

The rearrangement joins TRBV11-3 to TRBJ2-3; possible D gene TRBD2, 6 bases. The ends were cut back, 5 bases at V and 8 bases at J, with 14 bases in the middle. The length of the CDR3 is 13 residues. CDR1 SGHNT and CDR2 YENEEA come from the germline V gene. This chain's CDR3 is CASSPRLVGTQYF. As DNA, the CDR3 is TGTGCCAGCAGCCCAAGACTAGTAGGTACGCAGTATTTT.

The rearrangement uses TRBV11-3 and TRBJ2-5; 11 bases match TRBD2. Unmatched junction bases numbered 4, after V lost 5 bases and J lost 2 bases. Germline V gives CDR1 SGHNT, CDR2 YENEEA. The CDR3 covers 15 residues. The CDR3 coding sequence is TGTGCCAGCAGCCCGCGACTAGCGGGGCAAGAGACCCAGTACTTC. Translating gives CASSPRLAGQETQYF.

The J gene is TRBJ1-5, the V gene TRBV5-1; D is unclear. CDR1 and CDR2 (germline): SGHRS, YFSETQ. Trimming removed 0 bases at V and 4 bases at J, with 5 bases between. This CDR3 spans 13 amino acids. The CDR3 coding sequence is TGCGCCAGCAGCTTGGCCCCTAATCAGCCCCAGCATTTT. Translated: CASSLAPNQPQHF. Using reference TRBV5-1 and TRBJ1-5 for the parts outside the CDR3, the full variable domain is KAGVTQTPRYLIKTRGQQVTLSCSPISGHRSVSWYQQTPGQGLQFLFEYFSETQRNKGNFPGRFSGRQFSNSRSEMNVSTLELGDSALYLCASSLAPNQPQHFGDGTRLSIL.

The chain carries TRBV7-2 and TRBJ1-2; TRBD1 might be the D (6 bases). Germline CDR1 SGHTA, CDR2 FQGNSA. The CDR3 contains 14 residues. Trimming shortened V by 7 bases and J by 3 bases, and 15 bases separated the two germline ends. The CDR3 DNA is TGTGCCAGCACCCCGGGGGGGGGCGACTATGGCTACACCTTC. It yields the protein CASTPGGGDYGYTF. The whole variable domain, remainder taken from reference TRBV7-2 and TRBJ1-2, is GAGVSQSPSNKVTEKGKDVELRCDPISGHTALYWYRQSLGQGLEFLIYFQGNSAPDKSGLPSDRFSAERTGGSVSTLTIQRTQQEDSAVYLCASTPGGGDYGYTFGSGTRLTVV.

The chain couples TRBV9 to TRBJ1-5; weak D call: TRBD1 (6 bases). V lost 4 bases to trimming and J lost 5 bases, with 16 bases between them. This CDR3 contains 15 residues. Germline lookup yields CDR1 SGDLS and CDR2 YYNGEE. This CDR3 reads CASSISAGVDQPQHF. CDR3 DNA sequence: TGTGCCAGCAGCATTAGTGCAGGGGTAGATCAGCCCCAGCATTTT.

This chain uses TRBV7-2 with TRBJ1-2; 9 positions match TRBD1. The V gene's germline CDR1 is SGHTA and CDR2 FQGNSA. The CDR3 loop spans 15 amino acids. J gave up 4 bases and V 3 bases, and 6 bases lay outside the gene matches. CDR3 coding DNA: TGTGCCAGCAGCTTCCGACAGGGGGGATCCTATGGCTACACCTTC. Translating gives CASSFRQGGSYGYTF. Looking up the rest from reference TRBV7-2 and TRBJ1-2 gives the full variable domain: GAGVSQSPSNKVTEKGKDVELRCDPISGHTALYWYRQSLGQGLEFLIYFQGNSAPDKSGLPSDRFSAERTGGSVSTLTIQRTQQEDSAVYLCASSFRQGGSYGYTFGSGTRLTVV.

This rearrangement joins TRBV15 to TRBJ1-4; D unresolved. CDR3 length equals 16 residues. In germline, CDR1 is LNHNV, CDR2 YYDKDF (reference sequence). Trimming removed 0 bases at V and 1 base at J, with 9 bases between. The CDR3 loop reads CATSRDRTGTNEKLFF. The CDR3 DNA sequence: TGTGCCACCAGCAGAGATCGAACGGGAACTAATGAAAAACTGTTTTTT.

CDR3 loop: CASSMVGGGRSTEAFF. CDR3 DNA: TGTGCCAGTAGTATGGTTGGGGGGGGCCGGAGCACTGAAGCTTTCTTT. The chain employs TRBV19 and TRBJ1-1; possibly TRBD1 for D (6 bases). Trimming pared 3 bases from V and 4 bases from J, leaving 18 bases between. The CDR3 spans 16 residues. Germline CDR1 LNHDA, CDR2 SQIVND (reference sequence).

This clone was counted a few times. The rearrangement links TRBV19 to TRBJ2-5, with 8 bases fitting TRBD1. This CDR3 has 13 residues. Unmatched junction bases numbered 7, after V lost 8 bases and J lost 5 bases. CDR1 is LNHDA and CDR2 is SQIVND in the germline V gene (reference sequence). Here the CDR3 reads CASSRRGRETQYF. In DNA, the CDR3 is TGTGCCAGTTCCCGCAGGGGGCGGGAGACCCAGTACTTC.

The chain is built from TRBV9 and TRBJ1-2, with D unresolved. The CDR3 loop spans 14 amino acids. CDR1 is SGDLS, CDR2 YYNGEE, per germline. Trimming cost V 2 bases and J 4 bases, with 12 bases left between them. CDR3 region: CASSVRDGLYGYTF. CDR3 sequence (DNA): TGTGCCAGCAGCGTCCGCGACGGACTCTATGGCTACACCTTC.

V is TRBV5-1 and J is TRBJ1-2, with a possible D match to TRBD1 (5 bases). The CDR3 totals 14 residues. Germline V lookup: CDR1 SGHRS, CDR2 YFSETQ. V was trimmed by 4 bases and J by 1 base, leaving 11 bases between them. The CDR3 sequence: CASSPGRFNYGYTF. CDR3 nucleotide sequence: TGCGCCAGCAGCCCAGGGCGGTTTAACTATGGCTACACCTTC.

The chain carries TRBV6-5 and TRBJ2-5, with 13 bases identical to TRBD2. Germline values: CDR1 MNHEY, CDR2 SVGAGI. V dropped 7 bases and J dropped 4; count of bases not matched to a gene: 6. This CDR3 spans 15 amino acids. The CDR3 here is CASMGTSGTGETQYF. CDR3 bases: TGTGCCAGCATGGGGACTAGCGGGACGGGAGAGACCCAGTACTTC.

There are a few counts of this clone. CDR3 in amino acids: CASSTQISGVLNEKLFF. DNA for the CDR3: TGTGCCAGCAGCACCCAGATTAGCGGAGTCCTAAATGAAAAACTGTTTTTT. The J gene is TRBJ1-4, the V gene TRBV11-2, with D hard to call. The CDR3 sequence is 17 residues long. The V gene lost 5 bases and the J gene lost 5 bases, with 21 bases spanning the gap. The germline CDR1 and CDR2 sequences are SGHAT and FQNNGV.

This clone has only a few counts. The J gene is TRBJ2-1, the V gene TRBV5-8; TRBD2 matches at 9 bases. CDR3 length equals 14 residues. The J segment lost 8 bases and the V segment lost 2 bases, leaving 5 bases of the junction unmatched. Germline V lookup: CDR1 SGHTS, CDR2 YDEGEE. The CDR3 loop reads CASSLGGGVYEQFF. In nucleotides, the CDR3 is TGTGCCAGCAGCTTAGGCGGGGGGGTGTATGAGCAGTTCTTC.

This rearrangement joins TRBV7-2 to TRBJ1-2, with 7 bases lining up with TRBD1. Looked up from germline, CDR1 is SGHTA and CDR2 is FQGNSA. CDR3 length: 13 amino acids. V lost 1 base to trimming and J lost 7 bases; unmatched junction nucleotides: 3. CDR3 in DNA: TGTGCCAGCAGCTTAGAGGGGACAGTTGGCTACACCTTC. Translation: CASSLEGTVGYTF.

The rearrangement uses TRBV2 and TRBJ1-2, with 11 bases matching TRBD1. With 8 bases clipped from V and 4 bases from J, the junction kept 12 bases outside the gene matches. This CDR3 has 16 residues. CDR1 and CDR2 (germline): SNHLY, FYNNEI. The CDR3 nucleotides are TGTGCCAGCTCCGAAGGACAGGGGGCTCCGACCTATGGCTACACCTTC. It translates to CASSEGQGAPTYGYTF.

The CDR3: CASSVGYNQPQHF. The DNA of the CDR3 is TGTGCCAGTAGTGTCGGGTACAATCAGCCCCAGCATTTT. The V call is TRBV19, the J call TRBJ1-5; D is unclear. This CDR3 region has 13 residues. Germline CDR1 reads LNHDA; CDR2 reads SQIVND (reference sequence). Trimming cost V 5 bases and J 3 bases, with 8 bases left between them.